This T cell receptor beta chain was profiled in a study of molecular identifiers for immune sequencing clone quantification. Study results and caveats: In naive cells, clones above 20 RNA copies held under 1% of molecules, whereas in effector cells they held over 99%. One million naive cells reportedly did not prevent detection of spiked Jurkat TCR RNA from one cell.

Germline V gives CDR1 SGHDN, CDR2 FVKESK. The CDR3 covers 13 residues. V was pared by 2 bases and J by 8 bases, with 10 bases between. Notes on this clonotype: As yet, its antigen is unknown. A much larger clone lies a single base off, so this may be a read error.

TCRdb used MiXCR to reprocess the PCR reads, holding one entry per CDR3 protein. The sample records 97,000 or so distinct CDR3 sequences, less than 35% being singletons. Material: naive CD8+ T cells from blood, with Jurkat cell RNA spiked in. As to subset: FACS-sorted CD8+CD4-CCR7+CD45RA+ naive T cells. The V and J genes are TRBV14 and TRBJ2-1; possible D gene TRBD1, 5 bases. The sequence derives from a human donor in good health. Some libraries in this study had Jurkat cell RNA spiked in. The CDR3 protein is CASSQSVGDEQFF. CDR3 nucleotide sequence: TGTGCCAGCAGCCAAAGTGTAGGGGATGAGCAGTTCTTC. The entire variable domain, with the rest obtained from reference TRBV14 and TRBJ2-1, is as follows: EAGVTQFPSHSVIEKGQTVTLRCDPISGHDNLYWYRRVMGKEIKFLLHFVKESKQDESGMPNNRFLAERTGGTYSTLKVQPAELEDSGVYFCASSQSVGDEQFFGPGTRLTVL.